Included here is one T cell receptor (beta chain) sequence, with context. Its specificity is not known. This CDR3 has 14 amino acids. V was clipped by 2 bases and J by 3 bases, with 11 bases between them. Germline V gene data show CDR1 as SGHVS and CDR2 as FNYEAQ. The repertoire was sequenced with immunoSEQ multiplex PCR; TCRdb's copy has only in-frame clones and lacks some. Of around 78,000 clones listed, around 90% are singletons. The sample belongs to a study of graft-versus-host responses after intestinal transplantation. Study-level information: All recipients got anti-thymocyte globulin induction, then tacrolimus and steroids for 3 to 4 years. Points from the study as a whole: Some GvH clones were seen earlier in gut or blood, suggesting intestinal origin. Maximum circulating GvH clone levels tracked with early post-transplant HvG decreases. Where graft-donor T cell macrochimerism was present, patients had high graft-versus-host to host-versus-graft clonal ratios in allografts.

This sequence was found in a human donor who was the organ donor for an intestinal transplant. The rearrangement links TRBV7-6 to TRBJ2-7; D may be TRBD2 (5 bases). The source was unstimulated CD8+ T cells sorted from spleen or lymph node cells, collected before transplant. In nucleotides, the CDR3 is TGTGCCAGCAGCTTAATCGGGGAGAACTACGAGCAGTACTTC. Its translation: CASSLIGENYEQYF.